This TCR beta chain was recorded in a study of T cells in tuberculosis. The wider study: T cells were selected with CD1B tetramers loaded with glucose monomycolate.

The germline V gene encodes CDR1 LNHDA and CDR2 SQIVND (reference sequence). V was pared by 1 base and J by 3 bases, with 9 bases of the junction left unmatched. The CDR3 runs to 17 residues. Notes on this clone: The antigen is unknown.

Whole-study results and caveats: Active tuberculosis TCR-alpha repertoires lay closer to GMM-specific TCRs than IGRA-negative controls, suggesting clonal expansion. The TCR-beta difference was not significant; alpha differences partly reflected length.

Generated by immunoSEQ multiplex PCR, the TCRdb table keeps only in-frame clones and is missing some. The profile covers 20,000 to 25,000 clones, with less than 98% appearing a single time and 5% to 8% taken by the ten largest. The sequencing sample was made of PBMCs. The sequence derives from a donor aged 10-30 years with latent tuberculosis or without tuberculosis infection. The rearrangement links TRBV19 to TRBJ2-7; 10 bases agree with TRBD2. The CDR3 here is CASSIGRALAGVYEQYF. CDR3 in DNA: TGTGCCAGTAGTATAGGTCGTGCGCTAGCGGGAGTCTACGAGCAGTACTTC.